A selection of T cell receptor beta chains follows, all from one sample in a study of blood T cell repertoires in COVID-19. Generated by immunoSEQ multiplex PCR, the TCRdb table keeps only in-frame clones and is missing some. The table shows around 300,000 clones, with roughly 90% occurring only once. The sequencing input was peripheral blood. All receptors derive from a man aged 50 to 60 with acute or convalescent COVID-19. The CDR3 runs from the conserved cysteine through the conserved F or W. D genes are given only for firm matches. Some rows have no size entry. The others give once, few or many, or a class for an expanded clone.

clone size	V gene	J gene	D gene	CDR3 protein	CDR3 DNA
few	TRBV5-6	TRBJ2-5	TRBD2	CASSQGTSGAQETQYF	TGTGCCAGCAGCCAAGGGACTAGCGGGGCCCAAGAGACCCAGTACTTC
NA	TRBV7-8	TRBJ2-1	TRBD2	CASSLGAGGPNEQFF	TGTGCCAGCAGCTTAGGGGCGGGGGGGCCTAATGAGCAGTTCTTC
NA	TRBV9	TRBJ2-7	TRBD1	CASSVGGTGGKEQYF	TGTGCCAGCAGCGTAGGCGGGACAGGGGGCAAAGAGCAGTACTTC
NA	TRBV19	TRBJ2-2	TRBD1	CASSLGQGTYTGELFF	TGTGCCAGTAGTTTGGGACAGGGGACATACACCGGGGAGCTGTTTTTT
NA	TRBV18	TRBJ1-5	TRBD1	CASSLAPGGIDQPQHF	TGTGCCAGCTCACTTGCTCCAGGGGGAATAGATCAGCCCCAGCATTTT
once	TRBV20-1	TRBJ1-1	NA	CSARVRTEAFF	TGCAGTGCTAGAGTGAGGACTGAAGCTTTCTTT
NA	TRBV9	TRBJ2-7	TRBD2	CASSTSSGGAYEQYF	TGTGCCAGCAGCACCTCTAGCGGGGGGGCCTACGAGCAGTACTTC
NA	TRBV10-3	TRBJ1-3	NA	CASRTLDNSGNTIYF	TGTGCCAGCCGGACGTTGGACAACTCTGGAAACACCATATATTTT
NA	TRBV7-2	TRBJ1-1	TRBD1	CASSLRQGTTEAFF	TGTGCCAGCAGCCTAAGACAGGGTACCACTGAAGCTTTCTTT
NA	TRBV5-1	TRBJ1-1	TRBD1	CASSLSARQGGPEAFF	TGCGCCAGCAGCTTGTCGGCGAGACAGGGGGGTCCTGAAGCTTTCTTT
NA	TRBV7-2	TRBJ2-7	NA	CANSRQTRSVQYF	TGTGCCAACTCCCGACAAACACGCTCCGTGCAGTACTTC
many	TRBV27	TRBJ2-7	TRBD1	CASGDRDHEQYF	TGTGCCAGCGGGGACAGGGACCACGAGCAGTACTTC
NA	TRBV29-1	TRBJ1-2	TRBD1	CSVPRQGGGYTF	TGCAGCGTCCCGAGACAGGGGGGTGGCTACACCTTC
NA	TRBV4-2	TRBJ1-1	NA	CASSSGTEAFF	TGTGCCAGCAGCTCAGGTACTGAAGCTTTCTTT
NA	TRBV5-1	TRBJ1-2	TRBD1	CASSPTFTGVYGYTF	TGCGCCAGCAGCCCAACATTTACAGGGGTCTATGGCTACACCTTC
NA	TRBV9	TRBJ2-7	TRBD2	CASSALAGANVLYF	TGTGCCAGCAGCGCACTAGCGGGGGCAAATGTTCTGTACTTC
NA	TRBV6-5	TRBJ1-2	TRBD1	CASTPWGDRKNGYTF	TGTGCCAGCACCCCTTGGGGGGACAGGAAAAATGGCTACACCTTC
NA	TRBV19	TRBJ1-5	NA	CASSIQGGSNQPQHF	TGTGCCAGTAGTATACAGGGAGGAAGCAATCAGCCCCAGCATTTT
NA	TRBV15	TRBJ2-1	TRBD1	CATAQGTANEQFF	TGTGCCACCGCACAGGGGACAGCAAATGAGCAGTTCTTC
NA	TRBV3-1/TRBV3-2	TRBJ1-1	TRBD1	CASSTTLTGPNTEAFF	TGTGCCAGCAGTACCACCCTGACAGGGCCAAACACTGAAGCTTTCTTT
NA	TRBV19	TRBJ1-1	NA	CASRFGGGTEAFF	TGTGCCAGTAGATTTGGGGGGGGCACTGAAGCTTTCTTT
NA	TRBV30	TRBJ2-2	NA	CAWTDTNTGELFF	TGTGCCTGGACGGACACTAACACCGGGGAGCTGTTTTTT
NA	TRBV15	TRBJ1-3	TRBD1	CATAGQPRSGNTIYF	TGTGCCACCGCGGGACAGCCCCGCTCTGGAAACACCATATATTTT
NA	TRBV24-1	TRBJ2-1	TRBD2	CATSDRTSGGENEQFF	TGTGCCACCAGTGATCGGACTAGCGGGGGGGAGAATGAGCAGTTCTTC
NA	TRBV6-5	TRBJ1-1	NA	CASNLWGDANTEAFF	TGTGCCAGCAACCTTTGGGGGGATGCGAACACTGAAGCTTTCTTT
few	TRBV29-1	TRBJ1-1	NA	CSVEDVWGQTEAFF	TGCAGCGTTGAAGACGTTTGGGGGCAGACTGAAGCTTTCTTT
NA	TRBV20-1	TRBJ1-1	NA	CSARRDTEAFF	TGCAGTGCTAGACGAGACACTGAAGCTTTCTTT